A selection of T cell receptor beta chains follows, all from one sample in a study of T cells in Graves' hyperthyroidism and ophthalmopathy. One entry per CDR3 protein results from TCRdb running MiXCR on the multiplex PCR reads. The sample carries hundreds of thousands of distinct CDR3 sequences, approximately 25% recorded once. Sequenced: blood. The receptors derive from a woman under 40 with Graves' ophthalmopathy. Both conserved end residues are part of each CDR3. The order of the fields is clone size, V gene, J gene, D gene, CDR3 DNA, CDR3 protein. A D gene is named only where the DNA matches it firmly. Clone size, where shown, is once, few, many, or a class for clones that have expanded.

many	TRBV12-3/TRBV12-4	TRBJ1-3	NA	TGTGCCAGCAGTCCTGGGGGATCTGGAAACACCATATATTTT	CASSPGGSGNTIYF
many	TRBV6-1	TRBJ1-1	NA	TGTGCCAGCAGTAAGAACACCTTGAACACTGAAGCTTTCTTT	CASSKNTLNTEAFF
NA	TRBV18	TRBJ2-7	NA	TGTGCCAGCTCACCACACGGACAGTACGAGCAGTACTTC	CASSPHGQYEQYF
many	TRBV11-2	TRBJ2-7	TRBD1	TGTGCCAGCAGCTTGGGAACCGGGACAGATGATTACGAGCAGTACTTC	CASSLGTGTDDYEQYF
many	TRBV18	TRBJ2-7	TRBD1	TGTGCCAGCTCACCAGACCTAGGGACAGGGCACTCCTACGAGCAGTACTTC	CASSPDLGTGHSYEQYF
NA	TRBV20-1	TRBJ1-3	NA	TGCAGTGCTAGAAACAGGGACTCTGGAAACACCATATATTTT	CSARNRDSGNTIYF
NA	TRBV2	TRBJ2-7	NA	TGTGCCAGCCGCCGAGGAGAGGGCAGGGGAGGCGAGCAGTACTTC	CASRRGEGRGGEQYF
few	TRBV6-5	TRBJ1-6	NA	TGTGCCAGCAGATACTCCGGGGACTTGAGGTCACCCCTCCACTTT	CASRYSGDLRSPLHF
few	TRBV13	TRBJ2-7	NA	TGTGCCAGCACCCTTAGTACACGGACGGGTACGGGCGAGCAGTACTTC	CASTLSTRTGTGEQYF
many	TRBV20-1	TRBJ2-5	NA	TGCAGTGCTAGAGATAACGAGACCCAGTACTTC	CSARDNETQYF
many	TRBV10-3	TRBJ2-7	TRBD1	TGTGCCATCAGAGAGGGACAGAACTCCTACGAGCAGTACTTC	CAIREGQNSYEQYF
NA	TRBV30	TRBJ2-7	NA	TGTGCCTGGAGCGGGGAGGACTACGAGCAGTACTTC	CAWSGEDYEQYF
few	TRBV2	TRBJ2-5	NA	TGTGCCAGCAGTGTGCTAAAACAAGAGACCCAGTACTTC	CASSVLKQETQYF
many	TRBV7-2	TRBJ1-5	NA	TGTGCCAGCAGCTTAGGGTTTTTCGGATCCAATCAGCCCCAGCATTTT	CASSLGFFGSNQPQHF
many	TRBV7-2	TRBJ1-1	NA	TGTGCCAGCACCCCGGATCCGACGAGGAACACTGAAGCTTTCTTT	CASTPDPTRNTEAFF
few	TRBV11-2	TRBJ1-2	NA	TGTGCCAGCAGCCGATCGGGGGGGGGCTACTATGGCTACACCTTC	CASSRSGGGYYGYTF
NA	TRBV20-1	TRBJ2-7	TRBD2	TGCAGTGCTAGGACTAGCGGGAACGACGAGCAGTACTTC	CSARTSGNDEQYF
NA	TRBV15	TRBJ2-4	TRBD1	TGTGCCACCAGCAGGGCAGGACAGGGAAATATAGCCAAAAACATTCAGTACTTC	CATSRAGQGNIAKNIQYF
NA	TRBV6-4	TRBJ2-7	TRBD1	TGTGCCAGCACCCCCGGGACAGGGTACGAGCAGTACTTC	CASTPGTGYEQYF
many	TRBV2	TRBJ1-1	TRBD1	TGTGCCAGCCCGGCCGGGACAGGATTTGGCACTGAAGCTTTCTTT	CASPAGTGFGTEAFF
many	TRBV27	TRBJ1-2	NA	TGTGCCAGCAGTTTATCCCCCTACGGGACTAACTATGGCTACACCTTC	CASSLSPYGTNYGYTF
many	TRBV28	TRBJ1-2	NA	TGTGCCAGCATATCGGCAGGGGAAGGGGACTATGGCTACACCTTC	CASISAGEGDYGYTF
few	TRBV20-1	TRBJ1-5	NA	TGCAGTGCGTCCGAAAATAGCAATCAGCCCCAGCATTTT	CSASENSNQPQHF
NA	TRBV6-2/TRBV6-3	TRBJ2-4	NA	TGTGCCAGCAGCCTTCTGTCTGGGGCTGACATTCAGTACTTC	CASSLLSGADIQYF
many	TRBV7-8	TRBJ2-5	NA	TGTGCCAGCAGCTCCCCCTACCGGACGGCCGGAGAGACCCAGTACTTC	CASSSPYRTAGETQYF
once	TRBV27	TRBJ1-1	NA	TGTGCCAGCCGTACGGACATGAACACTGAAGCTTGCTTT	CASRTDMNTEACF
many	TRBV6-1	TRBJ1-5	TRBD1	TGTGCCAGCAGTGAAAGGTTCTCAGGGGGTAGCAATCAGCCCCAGCATTTT	CASSERFSGGSNQPQHF
NA	TRBV11-2	TRBJ1-2	NA	TGTGCCAGCAGCTTAGTATCCCAGACAGTAGCTAACTATGGCTACACCTTC	CASSLVSQTVANYGYTF
many	TRBV12-3/TRBV12-4	TRBJ2-5	NA	TGTGCCAGCAGTCCCACCGGGGCCGAGGCCCAGTACTTC	CASSPTGAEAQYF
many	TRBV12-3/TRBV12-4	TRBJ1-2	NA	TGTGCCAGCAGCCCGCTTGGGTATGGCTACACCTTC	CASSPLGYGYTF
many	TRBV7-9	TRBJ2-7	TRBD1	TGTGCCAGCAGCTTTGGACAGGGGCAGTACTTC	CASSFGQGQYF
NA	TRBV24-1	TRBJ2-5	NA	TGTGCCACCAGTGATTCGGGGTCAATTCAAGAGACCCAGTACTTC	CATSDSGSIQETQYF
many	TRBV20-1	TRBJ1-1	NA	TGCAGTGCTATAGAGCCCACAGGGCTGGGCACTGAAGCTTTCTTT	CSAIEPTGLGTEAFF
NA	TRBV5-1	TRBJ2-7	NA	TGCGCCAGCAGCTTGGGCCCCGTTCCTTCAGAGCAGTACTTC	CASSLGPVPSEQYF
many	TRBV19	TRBJ1-5	NA	TGTGCCAGTACCGATGACGGAGGATATAGCAATCAGCCCCAGCATTTT	CASTDDGGYSNQPQHF
few	TRBV30	TRBJ1-1	NA	TGTGCCTGGATGATGAGGGAGAACACTGAAGCTTTCTTT	CAWMMRENTEAFF
many	TRBV6-1	TRBJ1-1	NA	TGTGCCAGCAGCCCCACAGGGCGTACTGAAGCTTTCTTT	CASSPTGRTEAFF
NA	TRBV6-5	TRBJ1-2	NA	TGTGCCAGCAGTTACCACAGGGAGTGGGGCGACTATGGCTACACCTTC	CASSYHREWGDYGYTF
NA	TRBV20-1	TRBJ2-7	TRBD2	TGCACTATTTTGCGGGGGGGTTACGAGCAGTACTTC	CTILRGGYEQYF
NA	TRBV6-5	TRBJ2-7	NA	TGTGCCAGCAGTTACGGTGCAGCGTCCTACGAGCAGTACTTC	CASSYGAASYEQYF
many	TRBV7-3	TRBJ2-5	NA	TGTGCCAGCAGCTTAACAGGCACAGAGGTCCAGTACTTC	CASSLTGTEVQYF
many	TRBV6-1	TRBJ2-7	NA	TGTGCCAGCAGTGAAGGGGCAGGGTCTGGCGAGCAGTACTTC	CASSEGAGSGEQYF
many	TRBV6-1	TRBJ2-5	TRBD2	TGTGCCAGCAAGTCCGGGATAGCGGGGGACCAAGAGACCCAGTACTTC	CASKSGIAGDQETQYF
many	TRBV10-3	TRBJ2-5	NA	TGTGCCGCCGTGTCCCGATTAGAAGAGACCCAGTACTTC	CAAVSRLEETQYF
few	TRBV5-1	TRBJ1-1	NA	TGCGCCAGCAGCTTGGAGCCCCAGGAGAACACTGAAGCTTTCTTT	CASSLEPQENTEAFF
many	TRBV7-9	TRBJ2-5	NA	TGTGCCAGCAACGTACCTGGCGGCTTGGAGACCCAGTACTTC	CASNVPGGLETQYF
NA	TRBV12-5	TRBJ2-5	TRBD1	TGTGCTAGTGGGGCAGGGGGCGCTGACCTAGAGACCCAGTACTTC	CASGAGGADLETQYF